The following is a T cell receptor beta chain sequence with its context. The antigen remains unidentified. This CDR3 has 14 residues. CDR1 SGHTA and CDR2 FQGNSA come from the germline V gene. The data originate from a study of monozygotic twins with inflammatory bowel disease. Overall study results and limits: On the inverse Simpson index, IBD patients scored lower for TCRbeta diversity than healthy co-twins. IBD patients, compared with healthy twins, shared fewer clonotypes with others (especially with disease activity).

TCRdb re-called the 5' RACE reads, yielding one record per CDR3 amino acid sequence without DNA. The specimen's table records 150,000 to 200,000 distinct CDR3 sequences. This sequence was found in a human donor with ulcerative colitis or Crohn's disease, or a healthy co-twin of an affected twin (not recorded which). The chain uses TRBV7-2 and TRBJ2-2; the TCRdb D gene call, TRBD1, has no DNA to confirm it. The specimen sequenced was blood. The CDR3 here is CASSTGQPSGELFF.